A selection of T cell receptor beta chains follows, all from one sample in a study of response to subunit inactivated influenza vaccine. From the RT-PCR reads, TCRdb called clonotypes with MiXCR, one entry per CDR3 protein. The table has hundreds of thousands of distinct CDR3 sequences, 11% to 15% seen once. Material: PBMCs from blood, obtained around two weeks before vaccination. The receptors stem from a man aged 50-59 years who received an inactivated influenza vaccine. The CDR3 runs from the conserved cysteine through the conserved F or W. D genes are given only for firm matches. Clone sizes are given selectively: once, few, many, or a class where the clone is expanded.

j_call v_call d_call clone_size cdr3_aa cdr3_nt
TRBJ2-1 TRBV28 TRBD1 few CASSSGLRTGDWDEQFF TGTGCCAGCAGTTCCGGCTTGAGGACAGGGGATTGGGATGAGCAGTTCTTC
TRBJ1-4 TRBV7-9 - many CASSLAGGTEKLFF TGTGCCAGCAGCTTAGCCGGCGGGACTGAAAAACTGTTTTTT
TRBJ2-1 TRBV20-1 - few CSARKMGGGIEQFF TGCAGTGCTAGGAAAATGGGGGGCGGTATCGAGCAGTTCTTC
TRBJ1-5 TRBV19 - many CASSISDGGWGNQPQHF TGTGCCAGTAGTATTTCTGATGGGGGTTGGGGCAATCAGCCCCAGCATTTT
TRBJ2-5 TRBV6-1 - once CASSESPGFPRETQYF TGTGCCAGCAGTGAATCGCCGGGTTTTCCGAGAGAGACCCAGTACTTC
TRBJ2-3 TRBV4-1 TRBD1 - CASSQDSRDRGTDTQYF TGCGCCAGCAGCCAAGATAGTCGGGACAGGGGCACAGATACGCAGTATTTT
TRBJ2-7 TRBV30 - many CAWSVEGYEQYF TGTGCCTGGAGTGTAGAAGGGTACGAGCAGTACTTC
TRBJ1-1 TRBV16 TRBD1 few CASSRRNRGRTEAFF TGTGCCAGCAGCCGAAGGAACAGGGGAAGGACTGAAGCTTTCTTT
TRBJ2-3 TRBV7-9 - few CASSLRAADTQYF TGTGCCAGCAGCCTTAGGGCCGCAGATACGCAGTATTTT
TRBJ2-2 TRBV30 TRBD1 few CAWRQGANTGELFF TGTGCCTGGAGACAGGGGGCGAACACCGGGGAGCTGTTTTTT
TRBJ2-3 TRBV5-5 - few CASSLYITADTQYF TGTGCCAGCAGCTTGTACATAACGGCAGATACGCAGTATTTT
TRBJ2-5 TRBV6-2/TRBV6-3 - few CASTLGSGETQYF TGTGCCAGCACCCTTGGTTCCGGGGAGACCCAGTACTTC
TRBJ1-1 TRBV12-3/TRBV12-4 TRBD1 - CASSQRTGAFF TGTGCCAGCAGTCAGAGGACAGGAGCTTTCTTT
TRBJ2-2 TRBV12-3/TRBV12-4 - many CASSLGGRTGELFF TGTGCCAGCAGTTTAGGGGGTCGCACCGGGGAGCTGTTTTTT
TRBJ2-3 TRBV27 TRBD1 - CASSKIQQGQWRRTDTQYF TGTGCCAGCAGCAAAATACAACAGGGGCAATGGCGACGCACAGATACGCAGTATTTT
TRBJ1-1 TRBV20-1 - many CSAKTTVMNTEAFF TGCAGTGCTAAAACGACAGTCATGAACACTGAAGCTTTCTTT
TRBJ1-2 TRBV4-2 - few CASSREHRGDGYTF TGTGCCAGCAGCCGGGAACATCGAGGTGACGGCTACACCTTC
TRBJ1-1 TRBV29-1 - - CSVEGRLLGAFF TGCAGCGTTGAAGGCAGACTCTTGGGAGCTTTCTTT
TRBJ2-5 TRBV6-1 - many CASSPVRTQYF TGTGCCAGCAGTCCTGTCCGGACCCAGTACTTC
TRBJ1-2 TRBV12-3/TRBV12-4 - - CASSPGGRNYGYTF TGTGCCAGCAGTCCCGGGGGGCGAAACTATGGCTACACCTTC
TRBJ2-5 TRBV7-2 - - CASSLTAVSQTQYF TGTGCCAGCAGCTTAACGGCAGTTAGCCAGACCCAGTACTTC
TRBJ2-7 TRBV7-9 - - CASSTGWEQYF TGTGCCAGCAGCACAGGGTGGGAGCAGTACTTC
TRBJ2-6 TRBV2 - - CAFSPRDGGSGANVLTF TGTGCCTTCAGTCCTCGGGACGGCGGCTCTGGGGCCAACGTCCTGACTTTC
TRBJ2-1 TRBV12-3/TRBV12-4 - few CASSHSQVTGYNEQFF TGTGCCAGCTCACACTCCCAAGTCACTGGCTACAATGAGCAGTTCTTC
TRBJ1-6 TRBV7-9 - - CASSHNNSPLHF TGTGCCAGCAGCCACAATAATTCACCCCTCCACTTT
TRBJ2-1 TRBV2 - few CASSESAGRGDFHEQFF TGTGCCAGCAGTGAGAGTGCGGGACGCGGGGATTTCCATGAGCAGTTCTTC
TRBJ2-3 TRBV12-3/TRBV12-4 - few CASSFAGEYTDTQYF TGTGCCAGCAGTTTTGCCGGAGAATACACAGATACGCAGTATTTT
TRBJ1-4 TRBV7-2 TRBD1 - CASSPTTGWDEKLFF TGTGCCAGCAGCCCAACGACAGGGTGGGATGAAAAACTGTTTTTT
TRBJ2-3 TRBV7-9 - few CASSLGPGPGTDTQYF TGTGCCAGCAGCTTAGGTCCAGGCCCCGGCACAGATACGCAGTATTTT
TRBJ2-3 TRBV11-2 TRBD2 - CASSLSNLRTSGTDTQYF TGTGCCAGCAGCTTATCTAACCTCAGGACTAGCGGGACAGATACGCAGTATTTT
TRBJ1-5 TRBV19 - - CASSISQSVYSNQPQHF TGTGCCAGTAGTATCAGCCAGTCCGTTTATAGCAATCAGCCCCAGCATTTT
TRBJ2-3 TRBV20-1 - few CSARVEPLPDTQYF TGCAGTGCTAGAGTGGAGCCTCTCCCGGATACGCAGTATTTT
TRBJ2-3 TRBV28 - - CASSYGFDGTSTDTQYF TGTGCCAGCAGTTACGGTTTCGACGGGACCAGCACAGATACGCAGTATTTT
TRBJ1-2 TRBV21-1 - few CASSPYQGIPFVLWYTF TGTGCCAGCAGCCCCTACCAGGGGATCCCATTCGTCCTCTGGTACACCTTC
TRBJ2-1 TRBV4-3 - - CASSQDYFSGVSGNEQFF TGCGCCAGCAGCCAAGATTATTTCTCGGGAGTGTCTGGTAATGAGCAGTTCTTC
TRBJ1-6 TRBV7-9 - few CASSLGAREPLHF TGTGCCAGCAGCTTAGGCGCGAGAGAACCCCTCCACTTT
TRBJ1-2 TRBV10-3 - - CAITDDNYGYTF TGTGCCATCACCGACGATAACTATGGCTACACCTTC
TRBJ1-1 TRBV6-6 - few CASILTRGAEAFF TGTGCCAGCATTTTAACCCGGGGCGCTGAAGCTTTCTTT
TRBJ2-2 TRBV6-1 TRBD2 few CASRAKRGTTGELFF TGTGCCAGCAGGGCAAAGCGGGGAACCACCGGGGAGCTGTTTTTT
TRBJ1-4 TRBV18 - few CASSYTLGGPTNEKLFF TGTGCCAGCTCATATACCCTCGGGGGACCAACTAATGAAAAACTGTTTTTT
TRBJ2-1 TRBV4-3 TRBD2 many CASSQGLGTSGSYNEQFF TGCGCCAGCAGCCAGGGACTAGGAACTAGCGGGAGCTACAATGAGCAGTTCTTC
TRBJ2-5 TRBV4-3 - - CASSQEAGNAETQYF TGCGCCAGCAGCCAAGAGGCAGGGAATGCGGAGACCCAGTACTTC
TRBJ2-2 TRBV7-2 TRBD2 few CASSTRLAGVPGELFF TGTGCCAGCAGCACCAGACTAGCGGGAGTACCCGGGGAGCTGTTTTTT
TRBJ2-7 TRBV7-6 TRBD2 many CASSEFLVGGSSYEQYF TGTGCCAGCAGCGAATTCCTAGTAGGCGGGAGCTCCTACGAGCAGTACTTC
TRBJ2-1 TRBV19 TRBD2 - CASSVGLAGGDEQFF TGTGCCAGTAGTGTGGGACTAGCGGGAGGTGATGAGCAGTTCTTC
TRBJ2-4 TRBV5-5 TRBD1 - CASSVTGGTLNIQYF TGTGCCAGCAGCGTGACAGGGGGAACACTAAACATTCAGTACTTC
TRBJ2-2 TRBV7-3 TRBD1 - CASSPYLGGAPNTGELFF TGTGCCAGCAGCCCCTATCTAGGGGGCGCGCCGAACACCGGGGAGCTGTTTTTT
TRBJ2-1 TRBV29-1 TRBD2 - CSVEGWTSGLYNEQFF TGCAGCGTTGAGGGCTGGACTAGCGGGCTTTACAATGAGCAGTTCTTC
TRBJ1-6 TRBV14 - few CASSHQGRNSPLHF TGTGCCAGCAGCCATCAGGGTAGGAATTCACCCCTCCACTTT